Listed below are T cell receptor beta chains from one sample, sequenced in a study of graft-versus-host responses after intestinal transplantation. Method: immunoSEQ multiplex PCR; TCRdb's copy keeps in-frame clones and lacks some. The table includes 25,000 to 30,000 clones, more than 75% detected once. For these TCRs, the target antigens are not known. The specimen was unstimulated CD4+ T cells sorted from spleen or lymph node cells, collected before intestinal transplant. All receptors come from a human donor who received an intestinal transplant. Both conserved end residues are part of each CDR3. D genes are given only for firm matches. Clone size appears in some rows only: once, few, many, or a class for an expanded clone.

CDR3nt | CDR3aa | abundance | j_gene | v_gene | len | d_gene
TGTGCCAGCAGTTCTACTTACGAGCAGTACTTC | CASSSTYEQYF | NA | TRBJ2-7 | TRBV28 | 11 | NA
TGTGCCAGCAGAACTCCAGGGGCCGCGTACAATGAGCAGTTCTTC | CASRTPGAAYNEQFF | NA | TRBJ2-1 | TRBV2 | 15 | NA
TGTGCCAGCAGCTCTGACCCCGATCTTAGCTATGAAAAACTGTTTTTT | CASSSDPDLSYEKLFF | NA | TRBJ1-4 | TRBV5-4 | 16 | NA
TGTGCCAGCAGTTTTAGTACAGCATTCTACGAGCAGTACTTC | CASSFSTAFYEQYF | NA | TRBJ2-7 | TRBV27 | 14 | NA
TGTGCCAGCAGTTACCGGGGCGGGGGGACTGAAGCTTTCTTT | CASSYRGGGTEAFF | NA | TRBJ1-1 | TRBV6-5 | 14 | NA
TGTGCCAGTAGTATGAGTGGAGCAGGGGGCTATGGCTACACCTTC | CASSMSGAGGYGYTF | once | TRBJ1-2 | TRBV19 | 15 | TRBD1
TGTGCCAGCAGCTTGGCGCTAACCTACAATGAGCAGTTCTTC | CASSLALTYNEQFF | NA | TRBJ2-1 | TRBV5-4 | 14 | NA
TGCGCCAGCGGACCCGGAAACTACGAGCAGTACTTC | CASGPGNYEQYF | NA | TRBJ2-7 | TRBV10-2 | 12 | NA
TGCGCCAGCAGCCCTCGACAGGTTAATGTCTACGAGCAGTACTTC | CASSPRQVNVYEQYF | NA | TRBJ2-7 | TRBV5-1 | 15 | NA
TGTGCCAGCAGCTCCCCCCCCGGGGAGCTGTTTTTT | CASSSPPGELFF | NA | TRBJ2-2 | TRBV9 | 12 | NA
TGCGCCAGCAGCTTCCGACAGGGCGGGAGCGGGAGGAGGCAAGAGACCCAGTACTTC | CASSFRQGGSGRRQETQYF | NA | TRBJ2-5 | TRBV5-1 | 19 | TRBD2
TGTGCCAGCAGTTACTTACAGGGGGAGCCCCAGCATTTT | CASSYLQGEPQHF | NA | TRBJ1-5 | TRBV6-6 | 13 | TRBD1
TGTGCCAGCAGCTTCTATCAGGCCTATGGCTACACCTTC | CASSFYQAYGYTF | NA | TRBJ1-2 | TRBV5-6 | 13 | NA
TGTGCCAGCAGCCCCCGGACTAGCCGAGGGGGGTACGAGCAGTACTTC | CASSPRTSRGGYEQYF | NA | TRBJ2-7 | TRBV14 | 16 | TRBD2
TGTGCCAGCAGCCAAGAAGCCGCGGGAGGGCCCTCTAGGAATGAGCAGTTCTTC | CASSQEAAGGPSRNEQFF | NA | TRBJ2-1 | TRBV4-2 | 18 | TRBD2
TGTGCCAGCAGCTTCCAGGGTCTCAATTCACCCCTCCACTTT | CASSFQGLNSPLHF | NA | TRBJ1-6 | TRBV11-1 | 14 | NA
TGCGCCAGCAGCCAAGGCAGTTGGACAGCGGCCTCTGGGGCCAACGTCCTGACTTTC | CASSQGSWTAASGANVLTF | once | TRBJ2-6 | TRBV4-1 | 19 | NA
TGTGCCAGCAGTGATCGAGGGACCTACGAGCAGTACTTC | CASSDRGTYEQYF | NA | TRBJ2-7 | TRBV25-1 | 13 | NA
TGCGCCAGCAGAAGTCAGGGCCAGGGTGAGCAGTTCTTC | CASRSQGQGEQFF | once | TRBJ2-1 | TRBV5-1 | 13 | NA
TGTGCCAGCAGTGATAGTGGGGGCGGACAGCCCCAGCATTTT | CASSDSGGGQPQHF | few | TRBJ1-5 | TRBV6-1 | 14 | NA
TGTGCCAGTAGTATAGAAGGGGGGGCCACTGAAGCTTTCTTT | CASSIEGGATEAFF | NA | TRBJ1-1 | TRBV19 | 14 | NA
TGTGCCAGCAGCCCCGGCAGGTTGTATGGCTACACCTTC | CASSPGRLYGYTF | NA | TRBJ1-2 | TRBV14 | 13 | NA
TGCGCCAGCAGTGGAAACACCGGGGAGCTGTTTTTT | CASSGNTGELFF | few | TRBJ2-2 | TRBV10-1 | 12 | NA
TGTGCCAGCAGCTTAGCGCTCGAGTATAATGAAAAACTGTTTTTT | CASSLALEYNEKLFF | NA | TRBJ1-4 | TRBV7-9 | 15 | NA
TGTGCCAGCAGTTACGGCGGGAAATACGAGCAGTACTTC | CASSYGGKYEQYF | NA | TRBJ2-7 | TRBV6-5 | 13 | NA
TGTGCCAGCAGCTCCACCCTCTTTAGGGAATGGGCCCAGTACTTC | CASSSTLFREWAQYF | NA | TRBJ2-5 | TRBV7-9 | 15 | NA
TGTGCCAGCAGCTTAGGTAGACTAGCGGGAGATACGCAGTATTTT | CASSLGRLAGDTQYF | NA | TRBJ2-3 | TRBV7-3 | 15 | TRBD2
TGTGCCAGTAGTATAGGCCTTCGGGACAGGAGCACAGATACGCAGTATTTT | CASSIGLRDRSTDTQYF | NA | TRBJ2-3 | TRBV19 | 17 | TRBD1
TGTGCCAGCAGCGTAGGGGCGAGCTCCTACGAGCAGTACTTC | CASSVGASSYEQYF | NA | TRBJ2-7 | TRBV9 | 14 | NA
TGTGCCAGCAGGATTCGGGGAGGGGGCTACACCTTC | CASRIRGGGYTF | NA | TRBJ1-2 | TRBV6-1 | 12 | NA
TGTGCCAGCAGCTTGAGGGTCCAAGAGACCCAGTACTTC | CASSLRVQETQYF | NA | TRBJ2-5 | TRBV11-3 | 13 | NA
TGTGCCAGCAGACCCCCTGGACAGGGTGGGACCCAGTACTTC | CASRPPGQGGTQYF | few | TRBJ2-5 | TRBV6-1 | 14 | TRBD1
TGTGCCAGCAGTTTAGGACAGGAGTATGGCTACACCTTC | CASSLGQEYGYTF | NA | TRBJ1-2 | TRBV6-1 | 13 | TRBD1
TGTGCCAGCAGCTTAGCTGGGACTAGCGGTCAAGAGACCCAGTACTTC | CASSLAGTSGQETQYF | NA | TRBJ2-5 | TRBV7-2 | 16 | TRBD2
TGTGCCAGCAGCTTACTAGCGAAAGATACGCAGTATTTT | CASSLLAKDTQYF | NA | TRBJ2-3 | TRBV7-3 | 13 | NA
TGCAGCGTTGGAGGGGAGACCCAGTACTTC | CSVGGETQYF | NA | TRBJ2-5 | TRBV29-1 | 10 | NA